This T cell receptor (beta chain) is from a study of CD8 T cells in ankylosing spondylitis. Study-wide points: Within ankylosing spondylitis blood, a TCR beta motif made up of several highly homologous variants appeared to be characteristic. Disease-linked clones reportedly showed significant enrichment in matched ankylosing spondylitis synovial fluid. With a CD8+ phenotype, disease-linked clones were relatively rare in peripheral blood.

This clonotype turned up a few times. What it binds is not known. Scientists made TCR beta libraries using quantitative 5'-RACE with molecular barcodes. TCRdb analysed the 5' RACE reads with MiXCR anew, one entry per CDR3 protein. The table records roughly 220,000 distinct CDR3 sequences, about 10% of them present only once. The CDR3 sequence is 17 residues long. V shed 4 bases, J shed 3 bases, and the junction held 11 bases outside the gene matches. Per the germline V gene, CDR1 is LGHDT and CDR2 is YNNKEL (reference sequence). The rearrangement links TRBV3-1 to TRBJ2-2; 7 positions agree with TRBD1. This sequence was found in a male donor with ankylosing spondylitis or in good health (not recorded which). The sequencing input was blood, either unsorted or a sorted T cell fraction (not recorded which). The CDR3 bases are TGTGCCAGCAGCCGAACAGGGGTCCGATTAGACACCGGGGAGCTGTTTTTT. Its translation is CASSRTGVRLDTGELFF.